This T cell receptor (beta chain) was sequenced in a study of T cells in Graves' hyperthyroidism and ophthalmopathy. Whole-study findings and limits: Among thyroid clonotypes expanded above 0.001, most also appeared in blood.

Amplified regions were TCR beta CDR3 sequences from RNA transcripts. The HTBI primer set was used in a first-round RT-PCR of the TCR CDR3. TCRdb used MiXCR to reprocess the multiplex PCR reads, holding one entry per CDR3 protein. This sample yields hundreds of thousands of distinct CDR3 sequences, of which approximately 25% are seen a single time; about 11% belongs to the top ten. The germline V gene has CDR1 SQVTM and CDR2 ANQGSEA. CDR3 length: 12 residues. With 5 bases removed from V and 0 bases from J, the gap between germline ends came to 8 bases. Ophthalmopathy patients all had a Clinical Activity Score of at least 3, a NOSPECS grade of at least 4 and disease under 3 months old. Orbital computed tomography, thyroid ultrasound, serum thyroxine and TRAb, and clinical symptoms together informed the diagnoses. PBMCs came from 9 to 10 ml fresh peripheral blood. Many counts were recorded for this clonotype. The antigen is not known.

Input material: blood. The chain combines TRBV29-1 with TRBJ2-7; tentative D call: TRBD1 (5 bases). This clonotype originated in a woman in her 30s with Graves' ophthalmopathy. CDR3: CSVCTGSYEQYF. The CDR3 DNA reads TGCAGCGTTTGTACAGGCTCCTACGAGCAGTACTTC.